This T cell receptor beta chain was obtained from a study of shared clonotypes between healthy human individuals. Broader study findings: Though the depth was large, rarefaction showed that sorted-subset sequencing was incomplete. Unshared clonotypes carried lower generation probabilities than those common to all four donors.

As for this clone: Its antigen is as yet unknown.

Looked up from germline, CDR1 is GTSNPN and CDR2 is SVGIG (reference sequence). The CDR3 totals 15 residues. With 0 bases clipped from V and 0 bases from J, the junction kept 5 bases outside the gene matches. Sorted-subset replicate PCRs used approximately 200 ng of genomic DNA. This amount corresponded to about 29,000 T cell genomes. Produced via immunoSEQ multiplex PCR; TCRdb's table is partial and in-frame only. The data show 1.6 million or so clones, more than 95% seen once. Donors, healthy HIV-negative adults, lacked recent acute infections or vaccinations. This TCR was sampled from a man younger than 40 in good health. What was sequenced was naive CD4+ T cells sorted from blood. Subset described: CD45RA+ positively selected. V and J are TRBV30 and TRBJ2-7; TRBD2 aligns across 7 bases. This CDR3 is CAWSVLGTNSYEQYF. The CDR3 DNA reads TGTGCCTGGAGTGTACTGGGGACTAACTCCTACGAGCAGTACTTC.